Sequencing of this T cell receptor beta chain was carried out in a study of shared clonotypes between healthy human individuals. Generated by immunoSEQ multiplex PCR, the TCRdb table keeps only in-frame clones and is missing some. Altogether over 2 million clones are present, roughly 95% being singletons, with the ten largest covering around 0.13%. Sample: naive CD4+ T cells sorted from blood. The subset is: CD45RA+ positively selected. The sequence came from a man younger than 35 in good health.

The CDR3 protein is CASSYSGAYEQYF. The CDR3 region has the DNA TGCGCCAGCAGCTACAGCGGAGCCTACGAGCAGTACTTC. This sequence joins TRBV5-1 and TRBJ2-7; TRBD2 might be the D (5 bases). V lost 3 bases and J lost 2, with 9 bases in between. The CDR3 runs 13 residues. The germline V gene encodes CDR1 SGHRS and CDR2 YFSETQ. Supplemented by reference TRBV5-1 and TRBJ2-7, the full variable domain reads KAGVTQTPRYLIKTRGQQVTLSCSPISGHRSVSWYQQTPGQGLQFLFEYFSETQRNKGNFPGRFSGRQFSNSRSEMNVSTLELGDSALYLCASSYSGAYEQYFGPGTRLTVT.